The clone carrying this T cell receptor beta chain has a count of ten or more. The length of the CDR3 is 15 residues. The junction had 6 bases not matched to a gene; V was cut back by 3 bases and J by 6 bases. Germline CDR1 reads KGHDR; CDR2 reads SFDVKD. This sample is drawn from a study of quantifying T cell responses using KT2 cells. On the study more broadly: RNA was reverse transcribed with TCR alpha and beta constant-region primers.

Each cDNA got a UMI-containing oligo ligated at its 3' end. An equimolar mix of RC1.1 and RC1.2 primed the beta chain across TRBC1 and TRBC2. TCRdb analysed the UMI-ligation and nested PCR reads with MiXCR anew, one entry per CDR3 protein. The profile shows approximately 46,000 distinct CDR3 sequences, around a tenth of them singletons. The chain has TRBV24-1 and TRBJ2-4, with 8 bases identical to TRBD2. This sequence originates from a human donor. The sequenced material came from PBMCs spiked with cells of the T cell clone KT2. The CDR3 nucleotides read TGTGCCACCAGTGATCCAAGAACTAGCGGAAACATTCAGTACTTC. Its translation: CATSDPRTSGNIQYF.